This TCR beta chain was sequenced in a study of OX40 agonist ivuxolimab in advanced cancers. CDR1 is MGHRA, CDR2 YSYEKL, per germline. V dropped 2 bases and J dropped 1 base, with 11 bases sitting between them. This CDR3 is built from 15 residues. Measured with immunoSEQ multiplex PCR; TCRdb has only the in-frame clones, and not every one. The sample holds 55,000 to 70,000 clones; 84% are singletons and the top ten take 2% to 3%. The V call is TRBV4-1, the J call TRBJ1-2; unclear D gene. The TCR comes from an adult with an advanced solid tumor such as melanoma, head and neck, liver or kidney cancer. Source: CD4+ or CD8+ T cells sorted from blood, taken in a trial of the OX40 agonist ivuxolimab. Here the CDR3 reads CASSQRDGYNYGYTF. In nucleotides, the CDR3 is TGCGCCAGCAGCCAACGAGACGGATATAACTATGGCTACACCTTC.